This T cell receptor (beta chain) was recorded in a study of PD-1 blockade in classical Hodgkin lymphoma. Regarding the study as a whole: The study reported lower baseline TCR diversity in newly diagnosed patients than in healthy donors.

The CDR3 sequence is 13 residues long. V was shortened by 1 base and J by 4 bases, with 8 bases between the two germline ends. Germline V CDR1 and CDR2: SNHLY, FYNNEI. The assay was immunoSEQ multiplex PCR, and TCRdb's table has in-frame clones only and misses some. The table records 20,000 or so clones, roughly 89% of them present only once. Time point indicated: newly diagnosed, previously untreated cHL patient sample. Starting with thawed PBMCs, CD4+ T cells were purified by magnetic negative selection. To note about this clone: As yet, its antigen is unknown.

Material: CD4+ T cells from blood. J is TRBJ2-7 and V is TRBV2, with TRBD2 as a possible D gene (7 bases). The clonotype originates from a human donor with classical Hodgkin lymphoma. The CDR3 region is CASSEEGGYEQYF. Written as DNA, the CDR3 is TGTGCCAGCAGTGAAGAGGGGGGGTACGAGCAGTACTTC.